The 22 T cell receptor beta chains presented below share a single source sample, sequenced in a study of PD-1 blockade in classical Hodgkin lymphoma. Brentuximab vedotin exposure varied among the patients, all of whom had relapsed after autologous stem cell transplantation. The method was immunoSEQ multiplex PCR; TCRdb's version includes in-frame clones alone and lacks a portion of them. Counted here are about 40,000 clones, more than 70% occurring once; the ten biggest clones make up around an eighth. Sequenced here: peripheral blood mononuclear cells (PBMCs), sampled at baseline. The receptors here all came from a human donor with classical Hodgkin lymphoma.

J is TRBJ2-7 and V is TRBV4-2; TRBD2 is a possible D gene (5 bases). Looked up from germline, CDR1 is LGHNA and CDR2 is YNFKEQ. CDR3 length: 15 amino acids. V gave up 0 bases and J gave up 4 bases, with 13 bases separating them. CDR3 sequence (DNA): TGTGCCAGCAGCCAAGAAAGAGTGGACTTTTACGAGCAGTACTTC. It encodes CASSQERVDFYEQYF.

The rearrangement uses TRBV25-1 and TRBJ2-1; D is undetermined. Trimming removed 6 bases at V and 3 bases at J, with 6 bases between. This CDR3 region has 12 residues. CDR1 and CDR2 from the germline V gene are MGHDK and SYGVNS. CDR3 bases: TGTGCCAGCAGAATCAGCTACAATGAGCAGTTCTTC. Translated: CASRISYNEQFF.

The chain has TRBV6-1 and TRBJ2-1; D is undetermined. The CDR3 extends over 15 amino acids. The ends were cut back, 2 bases at V and 0 bases at J, with 8 bases in the middle. Looked up from germline, CDR1 is MNHNS and CDR2 is SASEGT. CDR3 residues: CASSEQPSSYNEQFF. CDR3 bases: TGTGCCAGCAGTGAACAGCCGAGCTCCTACAATGAGCAGTTCTTC.

This chain's CDR3 is CASSLAGGGEKLFF. CDR3 bases: TGTGCCAGCAGCTTAGCAGGGGGCGGTGAAAAACTGTTTTTT. V is TRBV11-2 and J is TRBJ1-4; the match to TRBD1 covers 8 bases. Germline lookup yields CDR1 SGHAT and CDR2 FQNNGV. The length of the CDR3 is 14 residues. Losses at the gene ends were 1 base for V and 7 bases for J; bases not matched to a gene: 2.

This sequence joins TRBV9 and TRBJ2-7; 8 bases are a match to TRBD2. Trimming took 2 bases from V and 2 from J; bases not matched to a gene: 3. The CDR3 loop spans 14 amino acids. Germline CDR1 SGDLS, CDR2 YYNGEE. Here the CDR3 DNA reads TGTGCCAGCAGCGTTAGCGGGGATCCCTACGAGCAGTACTTC. It codes for CASSVSGDPYEQYF.

DNA of the CDR3: TGCGCCAGCAGCTTGGGGACAGGGGGAATTGGCTACACCTTC. Protein: CASSLGTGGIGYTF. This rearrangement joins TRBV5-1 to TRBJ1-2, with 10 bases matching TRBD1. Trimming cost V 0 bases and J 7 bases; bases outside gene matches: 3. The CDR3 covers 14 residues. Germline assignment: CDR1 SGHRS and CDR2 YFSETQ.

This sequence joins TRBV18 and TRBJ2-5; the match to TRBD1 covers 7 bases. Unmatched junction bases numbered 10, after V lost 3 bases and J lost 3 bases. The CDR3 extends over 16 amino acids. CDR1 and CDR2 (germline): KGHSH, LQKENI. The CDR3 nucleotides read TGTGCCAGCTCACCTACCGACAGGGCTGTGGAAGAGACCCAGTACTTC. Translation: CASSPTDRAVEETQYF.

CDR3 protein: CASSYRGQGDTQYF. CDR3 bases: TGTGCCAGCAGTTACCGGGGGCAAGGAGATACGCAGTATTTT. This chain joins TRBV6-5 and TRBJ2-3; D may correspond to TRBD1 or TRBD2 (6 bases each). V was trimmed by 2 bases and J by 5 bases, leaving 11 bases between them. The CDR3 runs to 14 residues. Germline CDR1 and CDR2: MNHEY and SVGAGI.

This sequence joins TRBV10-3 and TRBJ2-1; weak D call: TRBD2 (5 bases). CDR1 and CDR2 from the germline V gene are ENHRY and SYGVKD. With 5 bases removed from V and 7 bases from J, the gap between germline ends came to 9 bases. This CDR3 comprises 12 residues. CDR3 in amino acids: CAISLGKNEQFF. In nucleotides, the CDR3 is TGTGCCATCAGTCTCGGGAAAAATGAGCAGTTCTTC.

The chain recombines TRBV15 with TRBJ2-1, with 7 bases that match TRBD1. Germline V gene lookup returns CDR1 LNHNV and CDR2 YYDKDF (reference sequence). The CDR3 contains 15 residues. Trimming at V came to 1 base and at J to 4 bases, leaving 4 bases not matched to a gene. CDR3 in DNA: TGTGCCACCAGCAGAGCGACAGGGAGTTACAATGAGCAGTTCTTC. As protein: CATSRATGSYNEQFF.

The chain is built from TRBV9 and TRBJ2-7; the D gene is possibly TRBD1 (5 bases). CDR3 length: 14 amino acids. The germline gives CDR1 SGDLS, CDR2 YYNGEE. V was trimmed by 2 bases and J by 6 bases, leaving 15 bases between them. CDR3 sequence: CASSVAGANGEQYF. CDR3 bases: TGTGCCAGCAGCGTGGCTGGGGCGAACGGCGAGCAGTACTTC.

V is TRBV29-1 and J is TRBJ2-6; weak D call: TRBD1 (5 bases). The CDR3 spans 14 residues. Looked up from germline, CDR1 is SQVTM and CDR2 is ANQGSEA. V was trimmed by 5 bases and J by 1 base, leaving 9 bases between them. Here the CDR3 reads CSVQGKSGANVLTF. CDR3 nucleotide sequence: TGCAGCGTTCAGGGCAAGTCTGGGGCCAACGTCCTGACTTTC.

The chain links TRBV6-6 to TRBJ2-1; tentatively, D is TRBD1 or TRBD2 (5 bases each). This CDR3 comprises 16 residues. The V gene's germline CDR1 is MNHNY and CDR2 SVGAGI (reference sequence). Between the trimmed V and J ends, which lost 5 bases and 0 bases, there was a span of 14 bases. The CDR3 loop is CASSGGRPSSYNEQFF. CDR3 in DNA: TGTGCCAGCAGTGGGGGTCGACCGAGCTCCTACAATGAGCAGTTCTTC.

In DNA form, the CDR3 reads TGCGCCAGCAGCCAAGGGCAGGGGGCGGGATACGAGCAGTACTTC. This encodes CASSQGQGAGYEQYF. The rearrangement joins TRBV4-3 to TRBJ2-7, with 8 bases lining up with TRBD1. Germline lookup yields CDR1 LGHNA and CDR2 YSLEER. The CDR3 is 15 residues long. V dropped 1 base and J dropped 4; count of bases not matched to a gene: 6.

The chain employs TRBV6-6 and TRBJ2-5; 7 positions agree with TRBD2. V shed 8 bases and J 1 base; nucleotides not matched to a gene: 7. Germline V gene sequence: CDR1 MNHNY, CDR2 SVGAGI (reference sequence). This CDR3 has 14 residues. The CDR3 DNA reads TGTGCCAGCGCCCGGACTAGGGGCCAAGAGACCCAGTACTTC. Its protein is CASARTRGQETQYF.

In its sample, this clone was seen once. The chain uses TRBV14 and TRBJ2-7, with a tentative D call TRBD2 (5 bases). CDR3 size: 14 residues. Trimming pared 4 bases from V and 7 bases from J, leaving 17 bases between. Germline lookup yields CDR1 SGHDN and CDR2 FVKESK. The CDR3 sequence: CASSPFILGGEQYF. In DNA form, the CDR3 reads TGTGCCAGCAGCCCTTTTATTTTAGGCGGGGAGCAGTACTTC.

Only a few counts were recorded for this clone. This rearrangement joins TRBV5-1 to TRBJ1-4; D possibly corresponds to TRBD1 (6 bases). V lost 2 bases and J 8 bases, leaving 16 bases between the germline ends. CDR1 is SGHRS, CDR2 YFSETQ, per germline. This CDR3 is 15 amino acids long. CDR3 sequence reads: CASSFEQGYGEKLFF. DNA for the CDR3: TGCGCCAGCAGCTTTGAGCAGGGGTATGGGGAAAAACTGTTTTTT.

V gene TRBV5-1 combines with J gene TRBJ2-7, with 9 bases aligning to TRBD1. After removal of 5 bases from V and 4 bases from J, the junction contained 7 bases not matched to a gene. This CDR3 region has 14 residues. Germline values: CDR1 SGHRS, CDR2 YFSETQ. CDR3: CASRRGTGQYEQYF. The CDR3 DNA is TGCGCCAGCAGGAGGGGGACAGGGCAATACGAGCAGTACTTC.

The rearrangement links TRBV5-6 to TRBJ1-6; TRBD1 is a possible D gene (5 bases). Deletions cut 2 bases from V and 4 bases from J, with 10 bases between. The V gene's germline CDR1 is SGHDT and CDR2 YYEEEE. The CDR3 runs to 15 residues. The CDR3 DNA reads TGTGCCAGCAGCTTAGGGACCGCATATAATTCACCCCTCCACTTT. This sequence encodes CASSLGTAYNSPLHF.

The chain is built from TRBV4-3 and TRBJ2-1; 8 positions agree with TRBD2. The CDR3 has 14 amino acids. The V segment lost 4 bases and the J segment 7 bases; nucleotides outside the gene matches: 6. Germline V gene lookup returns CDR1 LGHNA and CDR2 YSLEER. CDR3 sequence: CASSPGLARNEQFF. The CDR3 DNA reads as TGCGCCAGCAGCCCAGGACTAGCTAGGAATGAGCAGTTCTTC.

This rearrangement joins TRBV6-6 to TRBJ1-2; 7 nucleotides align to TRBD1. Germline CDR1 reads MNHNY; CDR2 reads SVGAGI (reference sequence). The J segment lost 4 bases and the V segment lost 6 bases, leaving 8 bases of the junction unmatched. The CDR3 covers 14 residues. The CDR3 DNA reads as TGTGCCAGCAGATCTGACAGGGAGGCCTATGGCTACACCTTC. It yields the protein CASRSDREAYGYTF.

The chain uses TRBV6-1 and TRBJ2-7; 11 bases align to TRBD2. The CDR3 is 15 amino acids. The germline V gene encodes CDR1 MNHNS and CDR2 SASEGT. The J segment lost 7 bases and the V segment lost 7 bases, leaving 12 bases of the junction unmatched. The DNA of the CDR3 is TGTGCCAGCACCACGCAACTAGCGGGGGTGGAGGAGCAGTACTTC. Encoded protein: CASTTQLAGVEEQYF.